This T cell receptor beta chain was sequenced during a study of blood T cell repertoires in COVID-19. Study information: The United States, Italy and Spain supplied acute and convalescent COVID-19 samples. In each case, the material was cDNA or gDNA derived from T cells, B-cell-depleted T cells, or PBMCs.

Original analysis: The assay estimated nucleated cells by amplifying reference gene primers. Generated by immunoSEQ multiplex PCR, the TCRdb table keeps only in-frame clones and is missing some. That table is the source of V, J and clone size, and D and trimming were worked out from the DNA. This table has about 110,000 clones, approximately 88% appearing once. Trimming stripped 1 base from V and 8 bases from J, with 20 bases between. Per germline, CDR1 MDHEN and CDR2 SYDVKM. The CDR3 totals 16 residues. The receptor was derived from a man between 45 and 60 years old with active or convalescent COVID-19. The chain employs TRBV28 and TRBJ1-2; possible D gene TRBD1, 6 bases. Sequenced input: peripheral blood. CDR3: CASSLSVPRTVYGYTF. CDR3 bases: TGTGCCAGCAGTTTATCGGTTCCGCGGACAGTTTACGGCTACACCTTC.